This T cell receptor beta chain was captured by sequencing in a study of T cell responses to AZD1222 COVID-19 vaccine. General study points: Clonal diversity was possibly underestimated, and the donors were mostly white British, with more females.

Libraries were prepared by immunoSEQ multiplex PCR; TCRdb keeps only in-frame clonotypes and omits some of them. The sample holds some 49,000 clones, roughly 89% seen once. Regarding this clone: Antigen specificity is unknown.

It was second doses at about 4 or about 12 weeks that were pooled. This CDR3 has 16 amino acids. The V end was cut by 4 bases, the J end by 2 bases, with 18 bases between. Germline V gene sequence: CDR1 LNHDA, CDR2 SQIVND (reference sequence). The rearrangement uses TRBV19 and TRBJ2-7; D may be TRBD2 (6 bases). The source of this sequence is an adult who received the AZD1222 COVID-19 vaccine. The sequencing used peripheral blood, collected 28 days after the second AZD1222 dose. As DNA, the CDR3 is TGTGCCAGTAGTAGGGAGCGGGCGGAGGGTACCTACGAGCAGTACTTC. The encoded protein is CASSRERAEGTYEQYF.